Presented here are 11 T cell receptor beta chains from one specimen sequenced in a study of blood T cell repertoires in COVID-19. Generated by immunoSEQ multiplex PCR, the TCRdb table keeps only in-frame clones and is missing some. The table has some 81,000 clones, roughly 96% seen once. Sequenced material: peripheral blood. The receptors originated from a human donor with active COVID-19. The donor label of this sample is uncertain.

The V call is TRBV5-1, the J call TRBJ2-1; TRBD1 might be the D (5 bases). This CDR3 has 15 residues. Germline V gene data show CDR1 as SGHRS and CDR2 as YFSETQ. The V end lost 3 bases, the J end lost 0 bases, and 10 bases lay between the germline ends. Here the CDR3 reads CASSSDRSSYNEQFF. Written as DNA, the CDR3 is TGCGCCAGCAGCTCAGACAGATCCTCCTACAATGAGCAGTTCTTC.

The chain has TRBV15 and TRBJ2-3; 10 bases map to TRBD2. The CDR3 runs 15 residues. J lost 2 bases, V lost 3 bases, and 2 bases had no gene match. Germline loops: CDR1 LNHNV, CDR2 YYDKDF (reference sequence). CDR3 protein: CATSRGLAHTDTQYF. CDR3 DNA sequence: TGTGCCACCAGCAGGGGACTAGCGCACACAGATACGCAGTATTTT.

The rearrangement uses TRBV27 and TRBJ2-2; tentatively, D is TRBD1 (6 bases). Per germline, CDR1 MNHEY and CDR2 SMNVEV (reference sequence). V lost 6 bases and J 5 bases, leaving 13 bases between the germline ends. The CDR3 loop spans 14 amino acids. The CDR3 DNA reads TGTGCCAGCAGCCGGACAGTTGGTACCGGGGAGCTGTTTTTT. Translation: CASSRTVGTGELFF.

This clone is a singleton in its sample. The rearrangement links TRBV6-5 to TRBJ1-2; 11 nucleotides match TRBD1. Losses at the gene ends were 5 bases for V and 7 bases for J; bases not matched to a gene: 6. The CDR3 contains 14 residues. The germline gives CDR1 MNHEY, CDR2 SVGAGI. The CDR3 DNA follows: TGTGCCAGCAGTAGGGGACAGGGGGTGGGTGGCTACACCTTC. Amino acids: CASSRGQGVGGYTF.

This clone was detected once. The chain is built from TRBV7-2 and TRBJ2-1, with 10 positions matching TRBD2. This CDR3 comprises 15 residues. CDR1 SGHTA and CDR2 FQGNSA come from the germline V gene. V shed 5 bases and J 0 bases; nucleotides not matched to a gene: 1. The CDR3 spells CASSPSGSSYNEQFF. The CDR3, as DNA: TGTGCCAGCAGCCCTAGCGGGAGCTCCTACAATGAGCAGTTCTTC. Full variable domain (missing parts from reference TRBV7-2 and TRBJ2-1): GAGVSQSPSNKVTEKGKDVELRCDPISGHTALYWYRQSLGQGLEFLIYFQGNSAPDKSGLPSDRFSAERTGGSVSTLTIQRTQQEDSAVYLCASSPSGSSYNEQFFGPGTRLTVL.

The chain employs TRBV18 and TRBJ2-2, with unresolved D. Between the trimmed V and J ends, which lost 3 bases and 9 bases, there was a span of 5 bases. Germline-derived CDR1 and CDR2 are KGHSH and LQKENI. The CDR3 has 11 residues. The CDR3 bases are TGTGCCAGCTCACCTAGCCGGGAGCTGTTTTTT. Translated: CASSPSRELFF.

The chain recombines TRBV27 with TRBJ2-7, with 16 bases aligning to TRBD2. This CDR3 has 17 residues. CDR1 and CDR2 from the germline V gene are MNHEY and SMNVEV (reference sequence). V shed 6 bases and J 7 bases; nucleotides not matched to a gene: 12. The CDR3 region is CASRTGTSGRAFGEQYF. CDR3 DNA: TGTGCCAGCAGAACCGGGACTAGCGGGAGGGCCTTCGGTGAGCAGTACTTC.

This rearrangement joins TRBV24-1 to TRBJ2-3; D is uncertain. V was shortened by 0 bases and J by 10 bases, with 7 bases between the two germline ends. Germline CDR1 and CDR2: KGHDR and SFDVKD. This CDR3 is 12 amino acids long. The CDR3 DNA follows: TGTGCCACCAGTGATTTGAGCCGATCGCAGTATTTT. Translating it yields CATSDLSRSQYF.

As DNA, the CDR3 is TGTGCCAGTAGTACCGGGACAGGGTCGGTGAAAGAGACCCAGTACTTC. Protein: CASSTGTGSVKETQYF. This chain connects TRBV19 to TRBJ2-5, with 9 bases that match TRBD1. V lost 4 bases, J lost 3 bases, and 9 bases stayed unmatched. The V gene's germline CDR1 is LNHDA and CDR2 SQIVND (reference sequence). The CDR3 is made up of 16 amino acids.

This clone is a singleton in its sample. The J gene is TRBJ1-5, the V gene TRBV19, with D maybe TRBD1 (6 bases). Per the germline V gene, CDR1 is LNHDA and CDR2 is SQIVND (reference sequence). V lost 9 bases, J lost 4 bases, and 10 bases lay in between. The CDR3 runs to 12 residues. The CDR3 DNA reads TGTGCCAGCGGGCAGGGGAATCAGCCCCAGCATTTT. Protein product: CASGQGNQPQHF.

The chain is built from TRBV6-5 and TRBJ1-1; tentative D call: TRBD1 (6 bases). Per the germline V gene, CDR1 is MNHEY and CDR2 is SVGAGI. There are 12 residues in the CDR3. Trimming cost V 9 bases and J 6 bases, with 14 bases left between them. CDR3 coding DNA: TGTGCCAGGGATACAGGGAATTCTGAAGCTTTCTTT. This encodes CARDTGNSEAFF.